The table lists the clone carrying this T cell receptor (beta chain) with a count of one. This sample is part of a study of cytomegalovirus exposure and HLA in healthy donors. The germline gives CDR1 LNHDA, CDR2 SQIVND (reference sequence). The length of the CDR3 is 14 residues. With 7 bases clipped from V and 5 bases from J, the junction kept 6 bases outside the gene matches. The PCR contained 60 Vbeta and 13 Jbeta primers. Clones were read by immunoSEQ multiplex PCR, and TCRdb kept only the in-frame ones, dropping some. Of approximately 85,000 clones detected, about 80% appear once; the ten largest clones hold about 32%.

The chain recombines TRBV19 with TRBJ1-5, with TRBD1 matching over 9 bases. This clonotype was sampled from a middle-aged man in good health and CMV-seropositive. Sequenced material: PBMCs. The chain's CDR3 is CASTLWTGDQPQHF. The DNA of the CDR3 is TGTGCCAGTACCCTTTGGACAGGGGATCAGCCCCAGCATTTT.